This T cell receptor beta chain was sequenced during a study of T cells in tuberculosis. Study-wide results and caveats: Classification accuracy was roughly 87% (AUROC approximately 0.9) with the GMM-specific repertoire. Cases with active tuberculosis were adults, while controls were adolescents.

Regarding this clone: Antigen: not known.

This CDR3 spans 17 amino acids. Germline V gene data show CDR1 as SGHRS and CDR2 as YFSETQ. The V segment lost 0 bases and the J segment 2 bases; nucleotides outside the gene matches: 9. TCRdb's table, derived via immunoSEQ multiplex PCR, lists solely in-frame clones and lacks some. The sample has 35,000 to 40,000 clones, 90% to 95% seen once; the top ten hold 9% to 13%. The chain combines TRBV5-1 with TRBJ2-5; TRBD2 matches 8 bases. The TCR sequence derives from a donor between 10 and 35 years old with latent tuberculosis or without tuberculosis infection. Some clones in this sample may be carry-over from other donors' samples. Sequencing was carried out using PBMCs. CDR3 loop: CASSLGLGSGVQETQYF. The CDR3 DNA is TGCGCCAGCAGCTTGGGACTTGGTAGCGGGGTACAAGAGACCCAGTACTTC.